This T cell receptor beta chain is drawn from a study of blood T cell repertoires in COVID-19. Sequenced by immunoSEQ multiplex PCR; TCRdb stores in-frame clones only, minus some. This table has over 55,000 clones, about nine tenths appearing once. Germline V gives CDR1 SNHLY, CDR2 FYNNEI. Trimming cost V 4 bases and J 7 bases; bases outside gene matches: 3. The CDR3 sequence is 12 residues long. The sequence was collected from a human donor in a cohort sampled during active COVID-19. The sequenced sample was peripheral blood. The V call is TRBV2, the J call TRBJ1-2; 7 bases line up with TRBD1. CDR3 DNA sequence: TGTGCCAGCAGTGTGGACAGGCCTGGCTACACCTTC. This codes for CASSVDRPGYTF.